The T cell receptor (beta chain) under discussion was sequenced for a study of PD-1 blockade in classical Hodgkin lymphoma (dated by TCRdb to the early 2020s). Broadly, across the study: Nivolumab dosing was 3 mg/kg intravenously every 2 weeks, continuing until either disease progression or unacceptable toxicity. A peripheral blood immune signature of response to PD-1 blockade in classical Hodgkin lymphoma was defined using TCR beta sequencing and CyTOF.

The germline V gene supplies CDR1 MNHEY and CDR2 SVGAGI. Including cysteine and phenylalanine, the CDR3 has 15 amino acids. The kept DNA is CDR3 alone, 45 bases in frame from the first base. From V the trimming removes 6 bases and from J it removes 3 bases, while the gene matches leave 7 bases of the junction unaccounted for. Remarks on this clone: There is no known antigen for this receptor. Base-call qualities are not available, and no considerably larger clone is one nucleotide away.

The Qiagen DNeasy kit was used to extract genomic DNA both from unsorted PBMCs and from the negatively selected CD4+ and CD8+ fractions. Amplification of TCR beta CDR3 regions was done by immunoSEQ multiplex PCR with primers that anneal to V and J segments. A synthetic immune receptor repertoire was used to minimize amplification bias, and any remaining bias was removed computationally after sequencing. The published analysis was carried out like this. Custom Python scripts were used to quantify repertoire diversity as the Shannon entropy index. Unsorted, CD4+ and CD8+ repertoires were analyzed separately, except in combined analyses where CD4+ and CD8+ sequences were merged in silico. Clonal expansion was defined as a frequency increase of at least 2-fold after treatment compared with C1D1, and clones undetected at baseline were assigned a pseudocount of 0.5. Clones with 0 or 1 copy at C1D1 were defined as singleton clones, while clones with 2 or more copies were defined as non-singleton clones. Clones expanded in unsorted samples were assigned a CD4+, CD8+ or unknown annotation through matching of protein sequences in sorted samples from the same patient. Diversity changes from C1D1 to C4D1 were tested in paired samples using Wilcoxon tests. As stored in TCRdb, this immuneACCESS dataset retains in-frame rearrangements with V and J assigned. A fraction of the clones does not appear; measured against another copy, unresolved V genes explain less than half of the discrepancy, and the remainder lacks a known reason. D and trimming were read from the DNA, whereas the V and J calls and clone size are those reported in that table. This sample has about 9,100 clones in its table, and 92% of those were observed once. The ten largest account for 13% to 15% of the sample.

Broader findings and caveats from the paper: Trial patients achieving complete response had baseline diversity similar to newly diagnosed patients, whereas partial responders and progressors had significantly lower diversity. A significant rise by C4D1 was seen in CD4+ but not CD8+ TCR diversity (p=0.0027 vs p=0.16), with the rise being most apparent in complete responders (p=0.02). The study was limited to a single clinical trial cohort, and causes of repertoire differences, possibly disease activity or prior therapy, remained undefined. Diversity was lower in patients who began nivolumab less than 1 year after ASCT, so these patients were left out of later analyses to avoid confounding by immune reconstitution. Baseline TCR diversity was reported to be lower in newly diagnosed patients than in healthy donors and to be lower still in relapsed/refractory patients.

The time point label corresponds to: cycle 1 day 1 (C1D1), immediately before nivolumab initiation. Every trial patient had relapsed after autologous stem cell transplantation, and cohorts A, B and C differed in prior brentuximab vedotin exposure. The trial cohort comprised a few dozen patients with relapsed/refractory classical Hodgkin lymphoma whose best overall responses were complete response, partial response or progressive disease. Single-agent nivolumab was administered to trial patients in the multi-cohort phase II CheckMate 205 trial. An independent review committee assessed best overall response by applying the 2007 International Working Group response criteria. PBMCs from the trial were collected at three points: immediately before nivolumab initiation (C1D1), and during therapy at cycle 2 day 1 and cycle 4 day 1. Peripheral blood was collected in 8 mL Vacutainer Cell Preparation Tubes, from which PBMCs were isolated by centrifugation and then cryopreserved.

This TCR derives from a human donor with classical Hodgkin lymphoma. The sequencing used peripheral blood mononuclear cells (PBMCs), collected at baseline. The chain is made from TRBV6-5 and TRBJ2-1, with 8 middle bases fitting TRBD1. The DNA is as follows: TGTGCCAGCAGCTCAGGGACAGGCTTCTACAATGAGCAGTTCTTC. The encoded protein is CASSSGTGFYNEQFF.